What follows are 28 T cell receptor beta chains derived from one specimen sequenced in a study of T cell repertoires and HLA-DP antigens (dated by TCRdb to the late 2010s). For these TCRs, the target antigens are not known. Library generation was performed with the immunoSEQ multiplex PCR assay. Not all clones reach the TCRdb copy of this immuneACCESS table, which keeps in-frame sequences only. Checked studies attribute under half of the gap to unresolved V genes and leave the rest unexplained. This sample is represented by some 110,000 clones; more than 85% of them were singletons. Clones ranked in the top ten supply more than 0.25% of the sample. Sequenced material: CD4+ T cells from PBMCs. The source is a woman aged 18-29 years in good health and CMV-seronegative.

A word on this clone: One end of the junction is discordant with germline, which a read error may explain. The CDR3 reads CASSYAGGSTIYF. In DNA, the CDR3 is TGTGCCAGCAGTTACGCAGGGGGAAGCACCATATATTTT. The V gene is TRBV6-5, the J gene TRBJ1-3, with TRBD1 matching over 7 bases. Germline loops: CDR1 MNHEY, CDR2 SVGAGI. The CDR3 runs to 13 residues.

The V gene is TRBV18, the J gene TRBJ1-5; 9 bases are shared with TRBD1. Germline CDR1 and CDR2: KGHSH and LQKENI. V dropped 0 bases and J dropped 4; count of bases not matched to a gene: 4. The CDR3 runs to 16 residues. The CDR3, as DNA: TGTGCCAGCTCACCACCGGGGACAGGGCGGAATCAGCCCCAGCATTTT. Amino acid sequence: CASSPPGTGRNQPQHF.

J is TRBJ2-3 and V is TRBV6-1, with TRBD2 matching over 7 bases. Per the germline V gene, CDR1 is MNHNS and CDR2 is SASEGT. J lost 4 bases, V lost 4 bases, and 17 bases had no gene match. The CDR3 is made up of 18 amino acids. The CDR3 DNA is TGTGCCAGCAGTGGAGGGGAGGGCAGGCGGACCCGTGCAGATACGCAGTATTTT. Its protein product is CASSGGEGRRTRADTQYF.

V is TRBV19 and J is TRBJ2-7, with 8 bases that match TRBD2. CDR3 length: 15 residues. V trimming: 5 bases; J trimming: 9 bases; junction bases outside the gene matches: 15. Looked up from germline, CDR1 is LNHDA and CDR2 is SQIVND (reference sequence). The DNA of the CDR3 is TGTGCCAGTAGTCAATCCGGGACTAGAGTGAACGGGCAGTACTTC. This codes for CASSQSGTRVNGQYF. Combining the CDR3 with reference TRBV19 and TRBJ2-7 gives the whole variable domain DGGITQSPKYLFRKEGQNVTLSCEQNLNHDAMYWYRQDPGQGLRLIYYSQIVNDFQKGDIAEGYSVSREKKESFPLTVTSAQKNPTAFYLCASSQSGTRVNGQYFGPGTRLTVT.

The CDR3 protein is CASSLGLGISYNEQFF. The DNA of the CDR3 is TGCGCCAGCAGCTTGGGTTTAGGAATTTCCTACAATGAGCAGTTCTTC. The chain couples TRBV5-1 to TRBJ2-1; D is unresolved. The length of the CDR3 is 16 residues. Per the germline V gene, CDR1 is SGHRS and CDR2 is YFSETQ. V was pared by 0 bases and J by 1 base, with 11 bases between.

V usage is TRBV6-6 and J usage is TRBJ2-5; 13 nucleotides align to TRBD2. The CDR3 has 14 residues. Germline CDR1 is MNHNY and CDR2 is SVGAGI (reference sequence). With 8 bases clipped from V and 7 bases from J, the junction kept 7 bases outside the gene matches. This CDR3 reads CASRLAGGKVTQYF. The CDR3 nucleotides read TGTGCCAGCCGACTAGCGGGAGGAAAGGTGACCCAGTACTTC.

In regard to this clone: A junction boundary mismatches the germline segment, possibly from a read error. This rearrangement joins TRBV7-7 to TRBJ2-5, with 7 bases fitting TRBD2. CDR1 and CDR2 from the germline V gene are SSHAT and FNYEAQ (reference sequence). The CDR3 has 16 residues. The CDR3 region has the DNA TGTGCTAGCAGCCGACTTGGCGGGAGTCCGTCAGAGACCCAGTACTTC. It specifies CASSRLGGSPSETQYF.

DNA of the CDR3: TGTGCCAGCAGTGAAAGGCAGGCCAATCAGCCCCAGCATTTT. It yields the protein CASSERQANQPQHF. The chain has TRBV6-1 and TRBJ1-5; D unclear. The CDR3 is 14 residues long. V was shortened by 2 bases and J by 3 bases, with 8 bases between the two germline ends. Germline V CDR1 and CDR2: MNHNS, SASEGT.

The chain uses TRBV7-2 and TRBJ1-3, with a possible D match to TRBD1 (5 bases). The CDR3 covers 16 residues. V was pared by 2 bases and J by 2 bases, with 13 bases between. CDR1 and CDR2 from the germline V gene are SGHTA and FQGNSA. The CDR3 spells CASSLFSRATGNTIYF. The CDR3 region has the DNA TGTGCCAGCAGCTTATTTTCCAGGGCCACTGGAAACACCATATATTTT.

The rearrangement joins TRBV7-9 to TRBJ2-3, with D tentatively TRBD2 (5 bases). CDR1 is SEHNR and CDR2 is FQNEAQ in the germline V gene (reference sequence). V was pared by 3 bases and J by 2 bases, with 15 bases between. The CDR3 length is 16 residues. Here the CDR3 reads CASSFSVGGHTDTQYF. CDR3 DNA: TGTGCCAGCAGCTTCTCGGTGGGCGGGCACACAGATACGCAGTATTTT.

CDR3 in amino acids: CASSPGRESSYEQYV. CDR3 nucleotides: TGTGCCAGCAGCCCCGGACGGGAAAGCTCCTACGAGCAGTACGTC. This chain uses TRBV11-1 with TRBJ2-7; TRBD2 might be the D (5 bases). The V end lost 5 bases, the J end lost 0 bases, and 14 bases lay between the germline ends. CDR3 size: 15 residues. Germline CDR1 reads SGHAT; CDR2 reads FQDESV (reference sequence).

J is TRBJ2-3 and V is TRBV7-9; the D gene could be TRBD1 or TRBD2 (5 bases each). The CDR3 has 14 residues. V lost 5 bases and J lost 9, with 18 bases in between. Germline V gene lookup returns CDR1 SEHNR and CDR2 FQNEAQ (reference sequence). CDR3 residues: CASSPEGRSVTQYF. CDR3 coding DNA: TGTGCCAGCAGCCCCGAGGGACGGAGCGTGACGCAGTATTTT.

This chain joins TRBV19 and TRBJ1-2; D gene uncertain. The CDR3 has 16 residues. V lost 4 bases, J lost 0 bases, and 15 bases lay in between. Per germline, CDR1 LNHDA and CDR2 SQIVND (reference sequence). The CDR3 region is CASSRYSSTANYGYTF. In DNA, the CDR3 is TGTGCCAGTAGTAGATATAGCAGCACGGCTAACTATGGCTACACCTTC.

This chain joins TRBV28 and TRBJ2-2; D possibly corresponds to TRBD1 (8 bases). V was shortened by 3 bases and J by 7 bases, with 12 bases between the two germline ends. The CDR3 covers 14 residues. Germline V gene data show CDR1 as MDHEN and CDR2 as SYDVKM. The CDR3 DNA sequence: TGTGCCAGCAGTTTGACAGGGGAGGGCGGGGAGCTGTTTTTT. Its translation: CASSLTGEGGELFF.

The chain uses TRBV7-2 and TRBJ2-1, with 12 bases fitting TRBD2. The CDR3 has 18 amino acids. Germline V CDR1 and CDR2: SGHTA, FQGNSA. The trim removed 5 bases at V and 1 base at J, leaving 9 bases unmatched. In DNA form, the CDR3 reads TGTGCCAGCAGCCGACTAGCGGGGGTGGTGAGGTCCTACAATGAGCAGTTCTTC. Translation gives CASSRLAGVVRSYNEQFF. The variable domain in full, with the rest retrieved from reference TRBV7-2 and TRBJ2-1, is GAGVSQSPSNKVTEKGKDVELRCDPISGHTALYWYRQSLGQGLEFLIYFQGNSAPDKSGLPSDRFSAERTGGSVSTLTIQRTQQEDSAVYLCASSRLAGVVRSYNEQFFGPGTRLTVL.

The V gene is TRBV6-5, the J gene TRBJ2-1, with 7 bases fitting TRBD1. V shed 6 bases, J shed 7 bases, and the junction held 3 bases outside the gene matches. The CDR3 contains 12 residues. Germline CDR1 is MNHEY and CDR2 is SVGAGI. CDR3 DNA: TGTGCCAGCAGGACAGGGTTAAATGAGCAGTTCTTC. Its protein is CASRTGLNEQFF.

This rearrangement joins TRBV2 to TRBJ1-2, with 11 bases lining up with TRBD1. From germline, CDR1 is SNHLY and CDR2 FYNNEI. The CDR3 is 15 amino acids. J was trimmed by 4 bases and V by 3 bases; bases with no gene match: 4. CDR3 loop: CASSDRTGGGYGYTF. DNA for the CDR3: TGTGCCAGCAGTGACCGGACAGGGGGCGGCTATGGCTACACCTTC. Full variable domain (rest looked up from reference TRBV2 and TRBJ1-2): EPEVTQTPSHQVTQMGQEVILRCVPISNHLYFYWYRQILGQKVEFLVSFYNNEISEKSEIFDDQFSVERPDGSNFTLKIRSTKLEDSAMYFCASSDRTGGGYGYTFGSGTRLTVV.

The rearrangement joins TRBV4-1 to TRBJ1-3, with D maybe TRBD1 (6 bases). Germline loops: CDR1 MGHRA, CDR2 YSYEKL. This CDR3 spans 15 amino acids. V lost 3 bases and J lost 3, with 12 bases in between. CDR3 DNA sequence: TGCGCCAGCAGCCACCCTGGGGGCGATGGAAACACCATATATTTT. Protein product: CASSHPGGDGNTIYF.

The J gene is TRBJ2-2, the V gene TRBV4-2; D could derive from TRBD1 or TRBD2 (5 bases each). Germline assignment: CDR1 LGHNA and CDR2 YNFKEQ. Trimming removed 2 bases at V and 3 bases at J, with 10 bases between. The CDR3 runs to 15 residues. In nucleotides, the CDR3 is TGTGCCAGCAGCCAACGGGACGGAGACACCGGGGAGCTGTTTTTT. It translates to CASSQRDGDTGELFF.

This chain links TRBV5-1 with TRBJ1-1; D remains unclear. This CDR3 region has 15 residues. V lost 1 base and J 0 bases, leaving 10 bases between the germline ends. Germline V gene data show CDR1 as SGHRS and CDR2 as YFSETQ. In nucleotides, the CDR3 is TGCGCCAGCAGCTTGTCGCGAACCCTGAACACTGAAGCTTTCTTT. Its translation: CASSLSRTLNTEAFF. The full variable domain, in which reference TRBV5-1 and TRBJ1-1 provide the parts outside the CDR3, is KAGVTQTPRYLIKTRGQQVTLSCSPISGHRSVSWYQQTPGQGLQFLFEYFSETQRNKGNFPGRFSGRQFSNSRSEMNVSTLELGDSALYLCASSLSRTLNTEAFFGQGTRLTVV.

The chain couples TRBV19 to TRBJ1-5; D ambiguous. The germline V gene encodes CDR1 LNHDA and CDR2 SQIVND (reference sequence). The CDR3 extends over 13 amino acids. The germline V and J ends were trimmed by 7 bases and 10 bases, with 17 bases remaining between them. The CDR3 protein is CASTGRPEFPQHF. CDR3 DNA sequence: TGTGCCAGTACGGGGAGGCCCGAATTTCCCCAGCATTTT.

This sequence joins TRBV18 and TRBJ2-5; 9 nucleotides agree with TRBD1. The CDR3 has 14 residues. Germline loops: CDR1 KGHSH, CDR2 LQKENI. Trimming at V came to 6 bases and at J to 5 bases, leaving 7 bases not matched to a gene. CDR3 residues: CASSSGQGWETQYF. The CDR3 region has the DNA TGTGCCAGCTCGTCAGGACAGGGGTGGGAGACCCAGTACTTC.

This chain connects TRBV20-1 to TRBJ1-4; D unresolved. The V gene's germline CDR1 is DFQATT and CDR2 SNEGSKA (reference sequence). Trimming cost V 3 bases and J 14 bases, with 13 bases left between them. This CDR3 is built from 11 residues. Here the CDR3 reads CSASSDLLLFF. The CDR3 DNA sequence: TGCAGTGCTAGCTCCGACCTATTGCTGTTTTTT.

The chain uses TRBV5-1 and TRBJ1-1; D is unclear. Per the germline V gene, CDR1 is SGHRS and CDR2 is YFSETQ. The ends were cut back, 4 bases at V and 2 bases at J, with 12 bases in the middle. This CDR3 has 14 amino acids. CDR3 region: CASSKTAFNTEAFF. The CDR3 DNA follows: TGCGCCAGCAGCAAAACAGCGTTCAACACTGAAGCTTTCTTT.

This chain connects TRBV6-6 to TRBJ1-1, with D possibly matching TRBD1 (5 bases). Germline V CDR1 and CDR2: MNHNY, SVGAGI (reference sequence). Trimming removed 2 bases from V and 0 bases from J, with 7 bases in between. There are 14 residues in the CDR3. The CDR3 nucleotides are TGTGCCAGCAGTTACCAGGGCCTGAACACTGAAGCTTTCTTT. Protein sequence: CASSYQGLNTEAFF.

The V call is TRBV19, the J call TRBJ1-2, with D maybe TRBD1 (6 bases). Trimming left V 2 bases short and J 8 bases short, with 15 bases between. Germline V gene data show CDR1 as LNHDA and CDR2 as SQIVND (reference sequence). This CDR3 has 14 residues. The CDR3 is CASSISQGMGGYTF. CDR3 sequence (DNA): TGTGCCAGTAGTATAAGCCAGGGGATGGGAGGCTACACCTTC.

V and J are TRBV2 and TRBJ2-1; possible D gene TRBD1, 5 bases. Trimming took 2 bases from V and 9 from J, leaving 5 bases between them. Looked up from germline, CDR1 is SNHLY and CDR2 is FYNNEI. The CDR3 sequence is 11 residues long. The CDR3 bases are TGTGCCAGCAGTGAAAGGGGTGAGCAGTTCTTC. This gives the protein CASSERGEQFF.

The V call is TRBV4-1, the J call TRBJ2-3; possibly TRBD1 for D (6 bases). The CDR3 has 16 amino acids. V was pared by 0 bases and J by 4 bases, with 14 bases between. Germline CDR1 reads MGHRA; CDR2 reads YSYEKL. CDR3 residues: CASSQDTGTYADTQYF. Here the CDR3 DNA reads TGCGCCAGCAGCCAAGATACAGGGACCTACGCAGATACGCAGTATTTT.